This entry is about one T cell receptor beta chain. This entry is derived from a study of blood T cell repertoires in COVID-19. TCRdb's table, derived via immunoSEQ multiplex PCR, lists solely in-frame clones and lacks some. This table has under 350,000 clones, roughly 85% appearing once. The CDR3 sequence is 16 residues long. Germline V CDR1 and CDR2: KGHSH, LQKENI. V gave up 6 bases and J gave up 0 bases; unmatched junction bases: 11. The sample taken for sequencing was peripheral blood. This sequence originates from a human donor in a cohort sampled during active COVID-19. J is TRBJ2-7 and V is TRBV18, with 7 bases fitting TRBD1. The CDR3 DNA reads as TGTGCCAGCTCTCCCAACCAGGCAGGGGGCTCCTACGAGCAGTACTTC. Protein product: CASSPNQAGGSYEQYF. Based on the CDR3 plus reference TRBV18 and TRBJ2-7, the full variable domain is NAGVMQNPRHLVRRRGQEARLRCSPMKGHSHVYWYRQLPEEGLKFMVYLQKENIIDESGMPKERFSAEFPKEGPSILRIQQVVRGDSAAYFCASSPNQAGGSYEQYFGPGTRLTVT.